This T cell receptor beta chain is drawn from a study of cytomegalovirus exposure and HLA in healthy donors (dated by TCRdb to about 2017). Notes on the research overall: An earlier analysis of a few hundred of the donors reported 276 Gb of sequence data and around 100 million unique TCR beta sequences obtained from roughly 170 million T cells. An earlier analysis of approximately 500 of the donors applied high-throughput TCR beta sequencing to assess whether each TCR beta V gene segment acted as functional or pseudogenic. About five DR-DQ haplotypes were handled as single units for association and clustering, since linkage in the cohort was strong. An early release that covered roughly 600 HLA-typed donors contained approximately 300 gigabases of sequencing data and approximately 85 million unique TCR sequences. Genome-wide SNP genotypes for about 55% of the 666 donors were used in a later genetic analysis, which treated that subset as a discovery cohort. The T cell repertoires of 550 to 850 subjects were profiled by immunosequencing and related to cytomegalovirus serostatus. To predict cytomegalovirus infection status, the study brought together high-throughput TCR immunosequencing, statistical association of individual TCRs with disease status, and machine learning. Among the roughly 400 genotyped donors, approximately 81% belonged to the genetic ancestry cluster associated with self-reported Caucasian donors. Donor age, sex, ethnicity and CMV serostatus were compiled alongside the repertoire data. In a later analysis, previously published TCR beta repertoires from 670 or so donors were re-analyzed and high-resolution HLA genotyping was added so that TCR occurrence patterns could be studied. The number of typed donors differed by locus: about 620-640 for A, B, C, DRB1 and DQB1; some 500 for DQA1; 600 to 610 for DPA1; and some 450 for DPB1. HLA typing included class I and class II loci at four-digit resolution. Rather than using new phenotypic data, the later analysis identified candidate immune exposures from TCR beta sequences and from how often those sequences occurred across donors. The study was designed to test whether signatures of past pathogen exposure could be identified by cataloging public T cell receptors. In addition to the first cohort of 500 to 850 subjects, a separate validation cohort of approximately 110 different subjects was used. Across approximately 400 genotyped donors of the cohort, an average of approximately 240,000 unique TCR beta nucleotide sequences per donor were sequenced, and roughly a sixth of those sequences were non-productive. Every discovery cohort repertoire had been produced on one sequencing platform. What the authors observed across the whole study: In an earlier analysis of approximately 590 of the donors, most TCR beta V segments appeared in productive rearrangements about 87% or about 30% of the time, broadly matching IMGT annotations. The cohort was sequenced for TCR beta chains only, and without alpha or paired-chain data the features that could be detected were limited. The authors suggested that the approach could potentially be extended to other disease states and immunological phenotypes. In a later analysis, some 17,000 TCR beta sequences were associated with specific HLA alleles at a false discovery rate of 0.05. A further reported finding was that TCR beta sequences accurately predicted the HLA-A and HLA-B alleles for most subjects in the first cohort. In a later analysis, TCR association rates were found to vary across HLA loci, with the most associated TCRs seen for DRB1 alleles and the fewest for HLA-C alleles. Linkage disequilibrium might explain the correlated functional status among segregating V segments, but an unknown experimental factor could not be ruled out. In a later analysis, several top co-occurrence clusters were reported to appear linked to parvovirus B19, influenza, CMV and Epstein-Barr virus. Assigning TCR associations to individual alleles was difficult when HLA alleles, especially DR and DQ, strongly co-occurred. In a later genetic analysis, fewer N-insertions in productive TCRs were reported among donors in an Asian-associated ancestry cluster than the approximately 670-donor mean. The classifier was reported to diagnose cytomegalovirus status with high specificity and sensitivity in both the original and validation cohorts. Immune exposure information for the cohort was limited to CMV serostatus. A cluster of highly shared sequence variants was judged likely to represent a technical artifact of the sequencing pipeline. A total of 164 TCR beta chains were listed by the study as associated with cytomegalovirus. Sequencing depth was assumed to be roughly uniform across donors in the presence/absence analyses, though that assumption may not hold. Because HLA typing was unavailable for some donors at each locus, only the typed subset was used in association tests. In a later genetic analysis, a missense DCLRE1C variant was associated with V-gene and J-gene trimming of TCR beta chains, and the association was replicated in an independent cohort. A few of the identified cytomegalovirus-associated TCR beta chains were confirmed in vitro to be specific for cytomegalovirus antigens. In a later analysis, HLA-associated TCR beta chains showed more clonal expansion and lower generation probabilities than non-associated chains that were equally common. While some public TCRs were present in many individuals, most TCR sequences turned up only very rarely across donors. Some IMGT-functional V segments, including TRBV6-2 and TRBV6-3, could not be told apart with the 87-base-pair reads, so those segments were excluded. Most CMV-associated TCR beta chains appeared to be HLA-restricted in a later analysis, and the HLA associations seemed to be driven largely by CMV exposure. Because counts were too low, more than 15 rarely observed V segments, including chromosome 9 orphons, were excluded from the earlier analysis of 500 to 700 of the donors.

Library preparation used the immunoSEQ multiplex PCR assay. A mixture of 60 forward primers for TCR Vbeta segments and 13 reverse primers for TCR Jbeta segments was used in the multiplex PCR. A multiplex PCR assay on genomic DNA amplified the CDR3 region of rearranged TCR beta genes. On the Illumina HiSeq System, the amplified TCR beta libraries were sequenced as 87-base-pair reads. The paper's processing steps were these. A later analysis tallied tens of millions of unique TCR beta chains across the 640 or so repertoires, and around 10 million of those chains were shared by two or more donors. A nearest-neighbor algorithm error-corrected the raw reads and collapsed the reads into unique sequences, merging closely related sequences to remove PCR and sequencing errors. Alignment of CDR3 sequences to IMGT reference sequences was used to assign V, D and J gene segments. For a sequence to be retained, a match of at least six nucleotides was required to both a V gene segment and a J gene segment. Rearrangements were classified as productive when the CDR3 lacked stop codons and remained in frame with V and J, and all other rearrangements were classified as non-productive. CDR3 was defined according to IMGT convention as the region running from the second conserved V-encoded cysteine to the conserved J-encoded phenylalanine. In an earlier analysis of approximately 590 of the donors, sequences lacking an unambiguous match to a single V gene segment were excluded. In an earlier analysis of 587 of the donors, V segments were called functional above 56.7% productive rearrangements and were called segregating when the between-donor standard deviation exceeded 5%. A statistical classification framework was developed to diagnose cytomegalovirus status using the catalog of TCR beta chain sequences. In a later analysis, TCR nucleotide sequences were compared against IMGT/GENE-DB human TR gene sequences so that V and J genes could be assigned. The TCRdist pipeline was used in a later analysis to assign CDR3 sequences and most-parsimonious VDJ recombination scenarios. In a later analysis, each TCR beta chain was defined by its CDR3 amino acid sequence together with its V-gene family, and reads without a unique V-gene family were excluded. To address suspected cross-contamination and a sequencing artifact, a later analysis removed around 600 highly shared, low-generation-probability nucleotide sequences. In a later analysis, a clonal expansion index was calculated for each public chain from normalized within-repertoire ranks of inferred template counts. Generation probabilities in a later analysis came from a VDJ recombination model fitted to out-of-frame rearrangements, and those results were checked against IGoR. In a later analysis, hypergeometric tests were used to score TCR-TCR, TCR-HLA and TCR-CMV co-occurrence, with a repertoire-size bias correction applied to TCR pairs. To estimate false discovery rates, a later analysis permuted the HLA or CMV assignments 20 times. In a later analysis, co-occurring TCRs were grouped using DBSCAN, with TCRdist sequence similarity added in when clustering inside HLA-allele-positive subsets. Repertoires with fewer than 30,000 or more than 120,000 public chains, plus five repertoires with anomalous nucleotide sharing, were excluded from co-occurrence clustering. Held by TCRdb, this immuneACCESS table contains in-frame sequences only and omits some clones. Under half of the omission traces to an unresolved V gene where checked; the cause of the rest is unknown. V and J calls and clone size follow that table, whereas D and trimming were derived from the DNA. In this sample the table shows around 200,000 clones, around three quarters of which occur a single time. Less than 2% of the sample is held by the ten biggest clonotypes.

The cohort consisted of some 730 healthy bone marrow donors. Cohort members were all nominally healthy when sampled, although unrecorded immune exposures were likely present. The donor tested CMV seronegative and was one of the 352 seronegative cohort members. Each donor provided a peripheral blood sample, and peripheral blood mononuclear cells were used for TCR beta sequencing. The Qiagen DNeasy Blood Extraction Kit was used to extract genomic DNA from the blood cell samples. V trim: 2 bases; J trim: 3 bases; unmatched bases: 1. Inclusive of the bounding cysteine and phenylalanine, the CDR3 is 13 residues long. Only the CDR3 DNA stays, 39 bases, in frame from base 1. CDR1 and CDR2 were assigned from the germline V gene as SGHTA and FQGTGA. On this clone: The target of this receptor is not known. Base qualities were left out, and no much larger clone turns up one base away.

The rearranged segments are TRBV7-3 and TRBJ2-7; 7 bases in the junction line up with TRBD1. Input material: PBMCs. This sequence was found in a man aged 30 to 39 in good health and CMV-seronegative. The DNA reads as follows: TGTGCCAGCAGCTTAGCAGGGGGCTACGAGCAGTACTTC. This codes for CASSLAGGYEQYF.